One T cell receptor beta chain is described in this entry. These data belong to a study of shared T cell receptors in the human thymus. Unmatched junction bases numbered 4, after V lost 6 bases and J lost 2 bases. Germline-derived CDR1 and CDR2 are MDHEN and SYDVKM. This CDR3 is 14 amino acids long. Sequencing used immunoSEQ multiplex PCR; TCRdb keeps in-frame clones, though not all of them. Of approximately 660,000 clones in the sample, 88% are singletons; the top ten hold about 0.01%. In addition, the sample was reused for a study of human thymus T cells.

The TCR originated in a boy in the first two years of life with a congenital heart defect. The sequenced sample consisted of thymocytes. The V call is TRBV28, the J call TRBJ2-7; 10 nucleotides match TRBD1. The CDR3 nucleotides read TGTGCCAGCAGATGGACAGGGGGACCCTACGAGCAGTACTTC. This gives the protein CASRWTGGPYEQYF.